This is a list of T cell receptor beta chains from one sample in a study of blood T cell repertoires in COVID-19. This table comes from immunoSEQ multiplex PCR, and its TCRdb copy is limited to in-frame clones, with some not included. The data contain about 56,000 clones, around four fifths of them singletons. Sequencing used peripheral blood. These TCRs come from an elderly woman with acute or convalescent COVID-19. Both conserved end residues are part of each CDR3. The D gene is left open where the match is weak. Size tells how often a clone was seen (once, few, many) or the class of an expanded clone, and some rows leave it out.

v_call: TRBV5-1
j_call: TRBJ1-5
d_call: -
clone_size: -
cdr3_nt: TGCGCCAGCAGCTTAACAGGGAATCAGCCCCAGCATTTT
cdr3_aa: CASSLTGNQPQHF

v_call: TRBV6-1
j_call: TRBJ1-6
d_call: -
clone_size: -
cdr3_nt: TGTGCCAGCAGTGAATCGCCAGGGGTTGGGAATTCACCCCTCCACTTT
cdr3_aa: CASSESPGVGNSPLHF

v_call: TRBV28
j_call: TRBJ2-7
d_call: TRBD1
clone_size: -
cdr3_nt: TGTGCCAGCAGCCTGGTACCGGGACAGGGGGGATACGAGCAGTACTTC
cdr3_aa: CASSLVPGQGGYEQYF

v_call: TRBV6-6
j_call: TRBJ2-3
d_call: -
clone_size: -
cdr3_nt: TGTGCCAGCAGTAACCTCGGGGTACCCACAGATACGCAGTATTTT
cdr3_aa: CASSNLGVPTDTQYF

v_call: TRBV2
j_call: TRBJ2-5
d_call: TRBD2
clone_size: -
cdr3_nt: TGTGCCAGCCCGGGACTAACAGAGACCCAGTACTTC
cdr3_aa: CASPGLTETQYF

v_call: TRBV10-3
j_call: TRBJ1-5
d_call: -
clone_size: -
cdr3_nt: TGTGCCATCAGTGAGTCGCGCCAGGGCAATCAGCCCCAGCATTTT
cdr3_aa: CAISESRQGNQPQHF

v_call: TRBV10-3
j_call: TRBJ1-1
d_call: TRBD1
clone_size: -
cdr3_nt: TGTGCCATCAGCGACGGACGGACAGGTGAAGCTTTCTTT
cdr3_aa: CAISDGRTGEAFF

v_call: TRBV27
j_call: TRBJ2-1
d_call: TRBD1
clone_size: once
cdr3_nt: TGTGCCAGCAGCACGGACAGGGGAAGCAGCTTCTTC
cdr3_aa: CASSTDRGSSFF

v_call: TRBV19
j_call: TRBJ1-6
d_call: TRBD1
clone_size: -
cdr3_nt: TGTGCCACTGCCGCAACAGGGGAGGTACCCCTCCACTTT
cdr3_aa: CATAATGEVPLHF

v_call: TRBV30
j_call: TRBJ1-2
d_call: -
clone_size: -
cdr3_nt: TGTGCCTGGACCCTCGGGGGGTACTATGGCTACACCTTC
cdr3_aa: CAWTLGGYYGYTF

v_call: TRBV28
j_call: TRBJ2-2
d_call: TRBD2
clone_size: -
cdr3_nt: TGTGCCAGCAGTTTATGGTCCCTAGCGGGGGGGCCCGGGGAGCTGTTTTTT
cdr3_aa: CASSLWSLAGGPGELFF

v_call: TRBV27
j_call: TRBJ1-6
d_call: -
clone_size: -
cdr3_nt: TGTGCCAGCATGGGGTGGGGGGTAGGATCACCCCTCCACTTT
cdr3_aa: CASMGWGVGSPLHF

v_call: TRBV19
j_call: TRBJ1-2
d_call: -
clone_size: -
cdr3_nt: TGTGCCAGTAGTAGGGACACTTACTATGGCTACACCTTC
cdr3_aa: CASSRDTYYGYTF

v_call: TRBV5-1
j_call: TRBJ2-7
d_call: TRBD1
clone_size: -
cdr3_nt: TGCGCCAGCAGCCCAATGACAGGGGGAGTCTACGAGCAGTACTTC
cdr3_aa: CASSPMTGGVYEQYF

v_call: TRBV19
j_call: TRBJ1-6
d_call: TRBD1
clone_size: -
cdr3_nt: TGTGCCAGTAGTATAGAGGGACAGGGGGTGTTTAATTCACCCCTCCACTTT
cdr3_aa: CASSIEGQGVFNSPLHF

v_call: TRBV6-5
j_call: TRBJ2-1
d_call: TRBD2
clone_size: -
cdr3_nt: TGTGCCAGCAGTTACGGCGGGGGGAATGAGCAGTTCTTC
cdr3_aa: CASSYGGGNEQFF

v_call: TRBV5-4
j_call: TRBJ1-6
d_call: TRBD1
clone_size: once
cdr3_nt: TGTGCCAGCAGCGGGGGAATATCAGGGGGTTCACCCCTCCACTTT
cdr3_aa: CASSGGISGGSPLHF

v_call: TRBV11-2
j_call: TRBJ2-7
d_call: TRBD1
clone_size: -
cdr3_nt: TGTGCCAGCAGCACCCCCCGGACAGGGATTTCCTACGAGCAGTACTTC
cdr3_aa: CASSTPRTGISYEQYF

v_call: TRBV5-5
j_call: TRBJ1-3
d_call: -
clone_size: -
cdr3_nt: TGTGCCAGCAGCCTAATAGGAGGATCTGGAAACACCATATATTTT
cdr3_aa: CASSLIGGSGNTIYF

v_call: TRBV2
j_call: TRBJ1-2
d_call: TRBD1
clone_size: -
cdr3_nt: TGTGCCAGCAGTTGGACAGGGTTTAGTGATGGCTACACCTTC
cdr3_aa: CASSWTGFSDGYTF

v_call: TRBV6-4
j_call: TRBJ1-1
d_call: -
clone_size: -
cdr3_nt: TGTGCCAGCAGTGACCAAACGGGGACTGAAGCTTTCTTT
cdr3_aa: CASSDQTGTEAFF

v_call: TRBV9
j_call: TRBJ2-3
d_call: -
clone_size: -
cdr3_nt: TGTGCCAGCACCAACCAAGGGGTTAGCACAGATACGCAGTATTTT
cdr3_aa: CASTNQGVSTDTQYF

v_call: TRBV5-6
j_call: TRBJ1-1
d_call: -
clone_size: -
cdr3_nt: TGTGCCAGCAGCTTGGCTCCGGGGAACACTGAAGCTTTCTTT
cdr3_aa: CASSLAPGNTEAFF

v_call: TRBV3-1/TRBV3-2
j_call: TRBJ1-6
d_call: -
clone_size: -
cdr3_nt: TGTGCCAGCAGCTTCGGACAGTTCAATTCACCCCTCCACTTT
cdr3_aa: CASSFGQFNSPLHF

v_call: TRBV5-1
j_call: TRBJ1-2
d_call: TRBD1
clone_size: -
cdr3_nt: TGCGCCAGCAGCGGGGACAGGGGGCCGAGCTATGGCTACACCTTC
cdr3_aa: CASSGDRGPSYGYTF

v_call: TRBV19
j_call: TRBJ1-2
d_call: -
clone_size: -
cdr3_nt: TGTGCCAGTACCCACGGACTTATCGGGGGCTATGGCTACACCTTC
cdr3_aa: CASTHGLIGGYGYTF

v_call: TRBV5-4
j_call: TRBJ1-3
d_call: -
clone_size: few
cdr3_nt: TGTGCCAGCAGCTTGGATTCAGTTTCTGGAAACACCATATATTTT
cdr3_aa: CASSLDSVSGNTIYF

v_call: TRBV5-1
j_call: TRBJ2-1
d_call: -
clone_size: -
cdr3_nt: TGCGCCAGCAGGGGCGGCGGGGGCCCCCCAGAGCAGTTCTTC
cdr3_aa: CASRGGGGPPEQFF

v_call: TRBV6-5
j_call: TRBJ2-1
d_call: -
clone_size: -
cdr3_nt: TGTGCCAGCAGACCTAACGCGAATCGGTACAATGAGCAGTTCTTC
cdr3_aa: CASRPNANRYNEQFF

v_call: TRBV19
j_call: TRBJ1-5
d_call: TRBD1
clone_size: -
cdr3_nt: TGTGCCAGTAGTTCATCCGGGACAGCGAATCAGCCCCAGCATTTT
cdr3_aa: CASSSSGTANQPQHF

v_call: TRBV4-1
j_call: TRBJ2-1
d_call: TRBD2
clone_size: -
cdr3_nt: TGCGCCAGCAGCCAAGATCTCCCGGGGGGCTACAATGAGCAGTTCTTC
cdr3_aa: CASSQDLPGGYNEQFF

v_call: TRBV20-1
j_call: TRBJ2-5
d_call: -
clone_size: -
cdr3_nt: TGCAGTGCTAACAGCCGAGAGACCCAGTACTTC
cdr3_aa: CSANSRETQYF

v_call: TRBV9
j_call: TRBJ1-2
d_call: -
clone_size: -
cdr3_nt: TGTGCCAGCAGCGTAGATCCCGGGTCCTATGGCTACACCTTC
cdr3_aa: CASSVDPGSYGYTF

v_call: TRBV5-6
j_call: TRBJ2-7
d_call: TRBD1
clone_size: -
cdr3_nt: TGTGCCAGCAGTCCCCTGGGACAGGGGGCGAGCGAGCAGTACTTC
cdr3_aa: CASSPLGQGASEQYF

v_call: TRBV3-1/TRBV3-2
j_call: TRBJ1-1
d_call: TRBD1
clone_size: -
cdr3_nt: TGTGCCAGCAGCCAAGCGACAGGGGGATCGGGGCCTGAAGCTTTCTTT
cdr3_aa: CASSQATGGSGPEAFF

v_call: TRBV5-1
j_call: TRBJ1-2
d_call: TRBD1
clone_size: -
cdr3_nt: TGCGCCAGCAGCTCCGGGACAGGGGGCGCTTATGGCTACACCTTC
cdr3_aa: CASSSGTGGAYGYTF

v_call: TRBV5-5
j_call: TRBJ1-5
d_call: TRBD1
clone_size: -
cdr3_nt: TGTGCCAGCAGGCGGGACAGGGATGATCAGCCCCAGCATTTT
cdr3_aa: CASRRDRDDQPQHF

v_call: TRBV7-8
j_call: TRBJ2-2
d_call: -
clone_size: -
cdr3_nt: TGTGCCAGCAGGACGACAGGAACGAACACCGGGGAGCTGTTTTTT
cdr3_aa: CASRTTGTNTGELFF

v_call: TRBV9
j_call: TRBJ2-6
d_call: TRBD2
clone_size: -
cdr3_nt: TGTGCCAGCAGCGGACTAGCGGGGCTCTCTGGGGCCAACGTCCTGACTTTC
cdr3_aa: CASSGLAGLSGANVLTF

v_call: TRBV10-3
j_call: TRBJ2-5
d_call: TRBD1
clone_size: once
cdr3_nt: TGTGCCATCAGTATCCGGACAGGGGTCCAAGAGACCCAGTACTTC
cdr3_aa: CAISIRTGVQETQYF

v_call: TRBV10-2
j_call: TRBJ1-1
d_call: TRBD1
clone_size: few
cdr3_nt: TGCGCCAGCAGCACGACAGGGGGCGTCTTGGCTTTCTTT
cdr3_aa: CASSTTGGVLAFF

v_call: TRBV5-1
j_call: TRBJ2-1
d_call: TRBD2
clone_size: -
cdr3_nt: TGCGCCAGCAGCCCGGGACTAGCCCAGTACAATGAGCAGTTCTTC
cdr3_aa: CASSPGLAQYNEQFF

v_call: TRBV12-3/TRBV12-4
j_call: TRBJ1-2
d_call: -
clone_size: -
cdr3_nt: TGTGCCAGCAGTCCAAAACCGGGAGGCTACACCTTC
cdr3_aa: CASSPKPGGYTF

v_call: TRBV30
j_call: TRBJ1-1
d_call: -
clone_size: -
cdr3_nt: TGTGCCTGGAGTCGCGCTTTGGACACTGAAGCTTTCTTT
cdr3_aa: CAWSRALDTEAFF

v_call: TRBV18
j_call: TRBJ1-2
d_call: TRBD1
clone_size: -
cdr3_nt: TGTGCCAGCTCGTCAGAGACAGGGGGCGACTATGGCTACACCTTC
cdr3_aa: CASSSETGGDYGYTF

v_call: TRBV28
j_call: TRBJ1-1
d_call: -
clone_size: -
cdr3_nt: TGTGCCAGCAGGCCTGACAGGCCCTACACTGAAGCTTTCTTT
cdr3_aa: CASRPDRPYTEAFF

v_call: TRBV3-1/TRBV3-2
j_call: TRBJ1-2
d_call: -
clone_size: -
cdr3_nt: TGTGCCAGCGAAGGCTCGGGAGGGAACTATGGCTACACCTTC
cdr3_aa: CASEGSGGNYGYTF